This T cell receptor (beta chain) was sequenced in a study of identical twins. TCRdb called the 5' RACE reads again in MiXCR, with one record for every CDR3 protein. The sample yields some 900,000 distinct CDR3 sequences, more than 9% seen once. V was trimmed by 1 base and J by 5 bases, leaving 3 bases between them. Germline V lookup: CDR1 MNHEY, CDR2 SMNVEV (reference sequence). This CDR3 comprises 11 residues. This clonotype was seen a handful of times. These data are also associated with another study on yellow fever vaccine responses in identical twins.

This chain uses TRBV27 with TRBJ2-7, with no clear D. The sequence derives from a woman younger than 30 in good health. Sequenced: PBMCs. The CDR3 coding sequence is TGTGCCAGCAGTTTATACCACGAGCAGTACTTC. This encodes CASSLYHEQYF.